Each of the 25 T cell receptor beta chains below was sequenced from the same sample in a study of cytotoxic CD8 clonotypes in ibrutinib-treated CLL. Libraries were prepared by immunoSEQ multiplex PCR; TCRdb keeps only in-frame clonotypes and omits some of them. The sample shows around 15,000 clones, approximately 80% of them seen only once. Sequenced here: PBMCs, sampled before ibrutinib treatment. The receptor source for this set is a human donor with chronic lymphocytic leukemia.

The CDR3 here is CASSPEGTAGTQYF. Written as DNA, the CDR3 is TGTGCCAGCAGTCCCGAAGGGACGGCAGGGACCCAGTACTTC. J is TRBJ2-5 and V is TRBV28; D tentatively fits TRBD1 or TRBD2 (5 bases each). The germline gives CDR1 MDHEN, CDR2 SYDVKM. The CDR3 contains 14 residues. V was clipped by 5 bases and J by 7 bases, with 17 bases between them.

This chain connects TRBV6-6 to TRBJ2-7; 9 bases match TRBD2. Trimming took 0 bases from V and 10 from J; bases not matched to a gene: 7. Per the germline V gene, CDR1 is MNHNY and CDR2 is SVGAGI (reference sequence). The CDR3 is 14 residues long. The CDR3 region has the DNA TGTGCCAGCAGTTACTCGGGGCGGGAGGGAGAACAGTACTTC. Protein: CASSYSGREGEQYF.

Only a few counts were recorded for this clone. The chain links TRBV7-9 to TRBJ1-2, with D maybe TRBD1 (5 bases). Trimming took off 0 bases at V and 5 bases at J, with 13 bases between the two ends. In germline, CDR1 is SEHNR, CDR2 FQNEAQ (reference sequence). The CDR3 runs 15 residues. The CDR3 region has the DNA TGTGCCAGCAGCTTAGCTCTCCCGGGGGAATATGGCTACACCTTC. Its protein product is CASSLALPGEYGYTF.

Only one count was recorded for this clone. The rearrangement joins TRBV19 to TRBJ1-2; D not resolved. Germline-derived CDR1 and CDR2 are LNHDA and SQIVND (reference sequence). The length of the CDR3 is 10 residues. V was shortened by 10 bases and J by 8 bases, with 11 bases between the two germline ends. CDR3 sequence reads: CATEYLGYTF. The CDR3 DNA reads TGTGCCACCGAATATTTGGGCTACACCTTC. The entire variable domain, with the rest obtained from reference TRBV19 and TRBJ1-2, is as follows: DGGITQSPKYLFRKEGQNVTLSCEQNLNHDAMYWYRQDPGQGLRLIYYSQIVNDFQKGDIAEGYSVSREKKESFPLTVTSAQKNPTAFYLCATEYLGYTFGSGTRLTVV.

The chain links TRBV4-2 to TRBJ1-5, with 10 bases lining up with TRBD1. The V gene end was trimmed by 3 bases and the J gene end by 5 bases; junction bases not matched to a gene: 7. Germline V gene sequence: CDR1 LGHNA, CDR2 YNFKEQ. The CDR3 is made up of 16 amino acids. The CDR3 DNA reads TGTGCCAGCAGCCAGACCGGGACAGGGGTGTATCAGCCCCAGCATTTT. Amino acid sequence: CASSQTGTGVYQPQHF.

This chain connects TRBV21-1 to TRBJ1-2; TRBD1 is the table's D call, not checked against the DNA. TRBV21-1 counts as a pseudogene. The CDR3 sequence is 14 residues long. The CDR3 here is CASGYRGPSYGYTF. CDR3 nucleotides: TGTGCCAGCGGGTACAGGGGTCCGAGCTATGGCTACACCTTC.

J is TRBJ2-3 and V is TRBV7-3; a weak D match, TRBD2 (5 bases). The CDR3 contains 20 residues. The germline CDR1 and CDR2 sequences are SGHTA and FQGTGA. Deletions cut 5 bases from V and 2 bases from J, with 29 bases between. In DNA form, the CDR3 reads TGTGCCAGCAGCCTCCTCGGGCTAGCCAAGACTCTGGGTAACACAGATACGCAGTATTTT. Its translation: CASSLLGLAKTLGNTDTQYF.

The chain links TRBV10-2 to TRBJ2-7; D is unclear. Germline values: CDR1 WSHSY, CDR2 SAAADI. The CDR3 totals 12 residues. Between the trimmed V and J ends, which lost 2 bases and 2 bases, there was a span of 4 bases. DNA for the CDR3: TGCGCCAGCAGTGAGACCGCCTACGAGCAGTACTTC. Translating it yields CASSETAYEQYF.

This CDR3 reads CASSLIANYGYTF. The CDR3 bases are TGTGCCAGCAGCTTAATAGCAAACTATGGCTACACCTTC. The chain has TRBV13 and TRBJ1-2; D uncertain. The germline V and J ends were trimmed by 2 bases and 2 bases, with 6 bases remaining between them. Germline values: CDR1 PRHDT, CDR2 FYEKMQ (reference sequence). This CDR3 is 13 amino acids long.

The chain recombines TRBV14 with TRBJ1-2; no clear D. The CDR3 sequence is 12 residues long. V was shortened by 10 bases and J by 4 bases, with 13 bases between the two germline ends. From germline, CDR1 is SGHDN and CDR2 FVKESK. Here the CDR3 DNA reads TGTGCCACCACGCTTGACGTCTATGGCTACACCTTC. Translation: CATTLDVYGYTF.

The chain recombines TRBV7-6 with TRBJ2-1; D may be TRBD2 (7 bases). Germline CDR1 and CDR2: SGHVS and FNYEAQ. The length of the CDR3 is 18 residues. Between the trimmed V and J ends, which lost 1 base and 0 bases, there was a span of 16 bases. The CDR3: CASSLEGGTDFSYNEQFF. The DNA of the CDR3 is TGTGCCAGCAGCTTAGAGGGGGGGACCGACTTCTCCTACAATGAGCAGTTCTTC.

The chain carries TRBV5-4 and TRBJ2-7; 7 nucleotides align to TRBD2. From germline, CDR1 is SGHNT and CDR2 YYREEE (reference sequence). This CDR3 region has 13 residues. Losses at the gene ends were 2 bases for V and 3 bases for J; bases not matched to a gene: 2. The CDR3 DNA sequence: TGTGCCAGCAGCTTCGGGACTAACTACGAGCAGTACTTC. Its protein is CASSFGTNYEQYF.

V gene TRBV28 combines with J gene TRBJ2-1; 8 bases are shared with TRBD1. CDR3 size: 15 residues. Trimming cost V 4 bases and J 5 bases; bases outside gene matches: 7. Germline V CDR1 and CDR2: MDHEN, SYDVKM. CDR3 coding DNA: TGTGCCAGCAGTTGGACAGGGCTCCTGAACAATGAGCAGTTCTTC. Amino acids: CASSWTGLLNNEQFF. The variable domain in full, completed from reference TRBV28 and TRBJ2-1, reads DVKVTQSSRYLVKRTGEKVFLECVQDMDHENMFWYRQDPGLGLRLIYFSYDVKMKEKGDIPEGYSVSREKKERFSLILESASTNQTSMYLCASSWTGLLNNEQFFGPGTRLTVL.

V gene TRBV15 combines with J gene TRBJ1-2; 8 bases fit TRBD1. Looked up from germline, CDR1 is LNHNV and CDR2 is YYDKDF (reference sequence). The CDR3 length is 18 residues. V lost 0 bases and J lost 1; bases outside the gene matches: 10. CDR3 DNA sequence: TGTGCCACCAGCAGAGATTTTACAGCGACAGGGGTTAACTATGGCTACACCTTC. This encodes CATSRDFTATGVNYGYTF.

This clone has only a few counts. This sequence joins TRBV7-9 and TRBJ1-4, with 9 bases that match TRBD1. V was clipped by 6 bases and J by 7 bases; unmatched bases: 6. Germline V gene sequence: CDR1 SEHNR, CDR2 FQNEAQ (reference sequence). The CDR3 sequence is 14 residues long. The CDR3 DNA reads as TGTGCCAGCAGGGTCGGGACAGGGTTTGAAAAACTGTTTTTT. As protein: CASRVGTGFEKLFF.

The rearrangement links TRBV5-1 to TRBJ2-3, with D perhaps matching TRBD2 (6 bases). The CDR3 extends over 15 amino acids. Germline CDR1 reads SGHRS; CDR2 reads YFSETQ. Between the trimmed V and J ends, which lost 5 bases and 0 bases, there was a span of 13 bases. CDR3 coding DNA: TGCGCCAGCAGTAGGCGGGGCCCTAGCACAGATACGCAGTATTTT. Protein sequence: CASSRRGPSTDTQYF.

The chain links TRBV5-1 to TRBJ2-3; D is unclear. From germline, CDR1 is SGHRS and CDR2 YFSETQ. V was shortened by 1 base and J by 4 bases, with 10 bases between the two germline ends. CDR3 size: 14 residues. The CDR3 DNA follows: TGCGCCAGCAGCTTGCCCGGGCTGGCAGATACGCAGTATTTT. It encodes CASSLPGLADTQYF.

This clone was observed a single time. V usage is TRBV7-6 and J usage is TRBJ2-7; TRBD2 matches at 10 bases. The germline V gene has CDR1 SGHVS and CDR2 FNYEAQ. The junction had 2 bases not matched to a gene; V was cut back by 1 base and J by 2 bases. The CDR3 covers 15 residues. The CDR3 DNA reads as TGTGCCAGCAGCTTAGGTAGCGGGGGGACCTACGAGCAGTACTTC. It codes for CASSLGSGGTYEQYF.

This clone has a handful of counts. The V call is TRBV28, the J call TRBJ2-1; 7 bases agree with TRBD1. This CDR3 has 15 amino acids. In germline, CDR1 is MDHEN, CDR2 SYDVKM. After removal of 1 base from V and 3 bases from J, the junction contained 3 bases not matched to a gene. The DNA of the CDR3 is TGTGCCAGCAGTTTATTCGCAGGGGGCTACAATGAGCAGTTCTTC. Amino acids: CASSLFAGGYNEQFF.

The genes are TRBV15 and TRBJ2-1, with D possibly called TRBD1 or TRBD2 (5 bases each). This CDR3 is built from 14 residues. V was trimmed by 0 bases and J by 5 bases, leaving 8 bases between them. Germline V gives CDR1 LNHNV, CDR2 YYDKDF (reference sequence). The CDR3 region is CATSREGVNNEQFF. The CDR3 coding sequence is TGTGCCACCAGCAGAGAGGGGGTTAACAATGAGCAGTTCTTC. Complete variable domain (other parts from reference TRBV15 and TRBJ2-1): DAMVIQNPRYQVTQFGKPVTLSCSQTLNHNVMYWYQQKSSQAPKLLFHYYDKDFNNEADTPDNFQSRRPNTSFCFLDIRSPGLGDTAMYLCATSREGVNNEQFFGPGTRLTVL.

This clone has only one observation. The gene calls are TRBV28 and TRBJ2-1; TRBD2 aligns across 8 bases. Unmatched junction bases numbered 8, after V lost 6 bases and J lost 4 bases. CDR3 size: 15 residues. CDR1 and CDR2 (germline): MDHEN, SYDVKM. DNA for the CDR3: TGTGCCAGCAGGGGTAGCGGGGACCCTTACAATGAGCAGTTCTTC. Its protein is CASRGSGDPYNEQFF.

V and J are TRBV11-3 and TRBJ2-3, with D tentatively TRBD1 (6 bases). There are 17 residues in the CDR3. Trimming shortened V by 5 bases and J by 2 bases, and 20 bases separated the two germline ends. The germline CDR1 and CDR2 sequences are SGHNT and YENEEA. CDR3 in amino acids: CASSPWWDNRSTDTQYF. The CDR3 DNA sequence: TGTGCCAGCAGCCCGTGGTGGGACAATCGCTCCACAGATACGCAGTATTTT. The whole variable domain, remainder taken from reference TRBV11-3 and TRBJ2-3, is EAGVVQSPRYKIIEKKQPVAFWCNPISGHNTLYWYLQNLGQGPELLIRYENEEAVDDSQLPKDRFSAERLKGVDSTLKIQPAELGDSAVYLCASSPWWDNRSTDTQYFGPGTRLTVL.

Details on this clone: At one of its ends the junction is not consistent with the germline gene, which may arise from a read error. The chain links TRBV28 to TRBJ2-1, with 8 bases fitting TRBD1. This CDR3 region has 15 residues. Germline-derived CDR1 and CDR2 are MDHEN and SYDVKM. The CDR3: CVSRVQGAAYNEQFF. As DNA, the CDR3 is TGTGTCAGCAGGGTTCAGGGGGCGGCCTACAATGAGCAGTTCTTC.

This clone was seen a handful of times. This chain links TRBV27 with TRBJ1-4, with D hard to call. The CDR3 extends over 14 amino acids. V lost 3 bases to trimming and J lost 7 bases, with 12 bases between them. CDR1 MNHEY and CDR2 SMNVEV come from the germline V gene (reference sequence). This CDR3 is CASSFCAVCEKLFF. CDR3 DNA: TGTGCCAGCAGTTTCTGCGCGGTGTGTGAAAAACTGTTTTTT. The full variable domain, rest sourced from reference TRBV27 and TRBJ1-4, is EAQVTQNPRYLITVTGKKLTVTCSQNMNHEYMSWYRQDPGLGLRQIYYSMNVEVTDKGDVPEGYKVSRKEKRNFPLILESPSPNQTSLYFCASSFCAVCEKLFFGSGTQLSVL.

The rearrangement uses TRBV10-3 and TRBJ2-6, with D unresolved. CDR1 and CDR2 from the germline V gene are ENHRY and SYGVKD. This CDR3 comprises 12 residues. With 8 bases removed from V and 4 bases from J, the gap between germline ends came to 6 bases. The CDR3 coding sequence is TGTGCCATCCAAGGAGGGGCCAACGTCCTGACTTTC. It yields the protein CAIQGGANVLTF.